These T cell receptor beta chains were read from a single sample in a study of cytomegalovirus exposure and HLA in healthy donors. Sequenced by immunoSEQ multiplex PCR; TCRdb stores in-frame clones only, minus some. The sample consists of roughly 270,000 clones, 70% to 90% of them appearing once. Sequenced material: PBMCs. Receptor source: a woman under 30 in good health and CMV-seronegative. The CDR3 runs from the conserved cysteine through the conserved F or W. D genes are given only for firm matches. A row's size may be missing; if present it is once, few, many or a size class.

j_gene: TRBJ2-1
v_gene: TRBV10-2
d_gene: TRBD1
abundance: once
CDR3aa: CASSESGDRGYNEQFF
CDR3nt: TGCGCCAGCAGTGAGTCGGGGGACAGGGGCTACAATGAGCAGTTCTTC

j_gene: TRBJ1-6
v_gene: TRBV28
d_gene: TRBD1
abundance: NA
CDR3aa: CASIERQGAKLSPLHF
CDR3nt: TGTGCCAGCATTGAACGACAGGGGGCGAAGCTTTCACCCCTCCACTTT

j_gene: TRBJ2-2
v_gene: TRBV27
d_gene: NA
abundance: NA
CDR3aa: CASSFQGGELFF
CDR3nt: TGTGCCAGCAGCTTCCAGGGGGGGGAGCTGTTTTTT

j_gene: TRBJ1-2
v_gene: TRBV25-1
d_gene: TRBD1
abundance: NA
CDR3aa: CASSETGENYGYTF
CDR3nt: TGTGCCAGCAGTGAGACAGGGGAAAACTATGGCTACACCTTC

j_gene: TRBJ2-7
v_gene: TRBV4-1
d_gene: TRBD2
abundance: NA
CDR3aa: CASSLLSGSSDEQYF
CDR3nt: TGCGCCAGCAGCCTTCTTAGCGGGAGCAGCGACGAGCAGTACTTC

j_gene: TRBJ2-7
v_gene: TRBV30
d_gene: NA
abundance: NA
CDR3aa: CAWTAHRGFNEQYF
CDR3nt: TGTGCCTGGACCGCACATAGGGGGTTCAACGAGCAGTACTTC

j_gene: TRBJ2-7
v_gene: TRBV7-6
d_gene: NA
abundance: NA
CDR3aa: CASSLAAGVGYEQYF
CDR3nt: TGTGCCAGCAGCTTAGCGGCAGGGGTTGGTTACGAGCAGTACTTC

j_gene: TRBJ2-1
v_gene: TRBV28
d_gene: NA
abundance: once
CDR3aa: CASSLGGNYNEQFF
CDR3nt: TGTGCCAGCAGTTTAGGCGGAAATTACAATGAGCAGTTCTTC

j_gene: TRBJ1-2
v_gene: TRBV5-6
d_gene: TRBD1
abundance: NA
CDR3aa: CASSLGTGVNYGYTF
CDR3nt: TGTGCCAGCAGCTTGGGGACAGGGGTGAACTATGGCTACACCTTC

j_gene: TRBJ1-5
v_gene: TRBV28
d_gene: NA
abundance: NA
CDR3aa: CASRTGVIGQPQHF
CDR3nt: TGTGCCAGCAGGACGGGGGTTATCGGTCAGCCCCAGCATTTT

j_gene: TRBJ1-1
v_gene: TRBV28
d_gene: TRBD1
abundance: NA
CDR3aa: CASRYSTGGGTEAFF
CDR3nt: TGTGCCAGCAGATACTCAACAGGGGGCGGGACTGAAGCTTTCTTT

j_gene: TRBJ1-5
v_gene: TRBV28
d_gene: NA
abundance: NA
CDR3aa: CASSLTGSKPQHF
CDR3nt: TGTGCCAGCAGTTTAACAGGGAGTAAGCCCCAGCATTTT

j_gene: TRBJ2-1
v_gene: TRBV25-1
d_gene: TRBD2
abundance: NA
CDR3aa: CASSDESGRAYNEQFF
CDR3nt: TGTGCCAGCAGTGATGAAAGCGGGAGGGCCTACAATGAGCAGTTCTTC

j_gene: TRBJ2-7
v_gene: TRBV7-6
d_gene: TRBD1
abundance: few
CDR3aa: CASSPSGTGTYEQYF
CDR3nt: TGTGCCAGCAGCCCGTCCGGGACAGGGACCTACGAGCAGTACTTC

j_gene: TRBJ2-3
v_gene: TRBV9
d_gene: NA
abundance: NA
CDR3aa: CASSVAEGPTDTQYF
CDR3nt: TGTGCCAGCAGCGTAGCAGAGGGCCCCACAGATACGCAGTATTTT

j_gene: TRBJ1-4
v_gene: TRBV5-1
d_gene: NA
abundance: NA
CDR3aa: CASSLAREGEKLFF
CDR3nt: TGCGCCAGCAGCTTGGCTAGAGAGGGTGAAAAACTGTTTTTT

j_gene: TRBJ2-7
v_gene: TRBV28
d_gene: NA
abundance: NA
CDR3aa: CASSLAGSYEQYF
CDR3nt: TGTGCCAGCAGTTTAGCAGGCTCCTACGAGCAGTACTTC

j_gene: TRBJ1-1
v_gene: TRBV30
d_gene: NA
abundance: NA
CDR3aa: CAWILRRDTEAFF
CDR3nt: TGTGCCTGGATCCTCAGGAGGGACACTGAAGCTTTCTTT

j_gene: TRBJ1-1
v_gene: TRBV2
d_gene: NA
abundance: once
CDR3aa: CASRSGTYTEAFF
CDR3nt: TGTGCCAGCAGGTCCGGGACTTACACTGAAGCTTTCTTT

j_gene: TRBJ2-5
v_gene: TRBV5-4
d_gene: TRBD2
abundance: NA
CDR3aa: CASSSIGTSGRGGETQYF
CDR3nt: TGTGCCAGCAGCTCGATCGGGACTAGCGGGAGAGGAGGAGAGACCCAGTACTTC

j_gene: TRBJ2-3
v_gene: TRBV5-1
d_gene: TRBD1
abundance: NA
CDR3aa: CASSLWGQGGTDTQYF
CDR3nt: TGCGCCAGCAGCTTGTGGGGACAGGGGGGGACAGATACGCAGTATTTT

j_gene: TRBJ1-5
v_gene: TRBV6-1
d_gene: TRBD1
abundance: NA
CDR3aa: CASSQGQGSNQPQHF
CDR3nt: TGTGCCAGCAGCCAGGGACAGGGGTCAAATCAGCCCCAGCATTTT

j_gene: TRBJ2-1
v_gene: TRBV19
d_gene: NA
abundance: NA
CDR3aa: CASSMKGRIPYNEQFF
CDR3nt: TGTGCCAGTAGTATGAAAGGGAGGATCCCCTACAATGAGCAGTTCTTC

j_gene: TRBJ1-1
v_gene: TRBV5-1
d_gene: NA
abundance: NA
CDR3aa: CASRPGDRNTEAFF
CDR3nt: TGCGCCAGCAGACCCGGAGATCGGAACACTGAAGCTTTCTTT

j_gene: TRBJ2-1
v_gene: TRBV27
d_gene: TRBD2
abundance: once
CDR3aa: CASSLLMTSGSLNEQFF
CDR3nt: TGTGCCAGCAGTTTATTGATGACTAGCGGGAGTCTCAATGAGCAGTTCTTC

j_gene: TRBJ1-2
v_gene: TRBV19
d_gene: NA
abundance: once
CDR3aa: CASSTLEGTYGYTF
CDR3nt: TGTGCCAGTAGTACCTTAGAGGGCACCTATGGCTACACCTTC

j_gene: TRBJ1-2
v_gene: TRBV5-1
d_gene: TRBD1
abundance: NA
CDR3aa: CASSLDIIQGATFNF
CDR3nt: TGCGCCAGCAGCTTGGATATTATACAGGGGGCCACCTTCAACTTC

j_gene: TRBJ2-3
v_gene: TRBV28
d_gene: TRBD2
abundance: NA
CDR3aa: CASSPKREVWYF
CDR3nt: TGTGCCAGCAGTCCTAAGCGGGAGGTATGGTATTTT

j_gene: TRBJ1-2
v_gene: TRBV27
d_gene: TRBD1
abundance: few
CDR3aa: CASSSARTGAVVGYGYTF
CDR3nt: TGTGCCAGCAGTTCAGCCCGGACAGGGGCCGTTGTGGGATATGGCTACACCTTC

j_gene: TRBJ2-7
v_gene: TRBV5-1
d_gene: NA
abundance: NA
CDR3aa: CASSLDALSEQYF
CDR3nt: TGCGCCAGCAGCTTGGATGCTCTGAGCGAGCAGTACTTC

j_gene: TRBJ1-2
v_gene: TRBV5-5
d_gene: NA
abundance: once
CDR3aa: CASTQRGGFSSYTF
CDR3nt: TGTGCCAGCACACAGAGGGGGGGGTTTAGTAGCTACACCTTC

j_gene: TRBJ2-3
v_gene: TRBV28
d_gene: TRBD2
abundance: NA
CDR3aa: CASSKIAGFSADTQYF
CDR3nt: TGTGCCAGCAGCAAAATAGCGGGATTTAGCGCAGATACGCAGTATTTT

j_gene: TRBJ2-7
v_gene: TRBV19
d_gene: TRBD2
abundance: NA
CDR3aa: CASSITGTSYEQYF
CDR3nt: TGTGCCAGTAGTATTACCGGGACTAGCTACGAGCAGTACTTC

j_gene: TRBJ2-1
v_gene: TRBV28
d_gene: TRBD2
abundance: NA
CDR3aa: CASTLGASGAYNEQFF
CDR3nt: TGTGCCAGCACCTTGGGAGCTAGCGGGGCCTACAATGAGCAGTTCTTC

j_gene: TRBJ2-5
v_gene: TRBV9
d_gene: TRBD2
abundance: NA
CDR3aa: CASSVLAGNQETQYF
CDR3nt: TGTGCCAGCAGCGTCCTAGCGGGCAACCAAGAGACCCAGTACTTC

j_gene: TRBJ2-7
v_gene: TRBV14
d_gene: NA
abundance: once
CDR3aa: CASSHGGLEQYF
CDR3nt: TGTGCCAGCAGCCATGGAGGGCTCGAGCAGTACTTC

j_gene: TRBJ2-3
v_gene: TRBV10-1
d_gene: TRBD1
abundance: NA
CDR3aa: CASSDGQGTQYF
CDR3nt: TGCGCCAGCAGTGACGGACAGGGGACGCAGTATTTT

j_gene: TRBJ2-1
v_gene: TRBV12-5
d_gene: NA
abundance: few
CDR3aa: CASGLGSGNTYNEQFF
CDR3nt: TGTGCTAGTGGCCTGGGTAGCGGAAACACCTACAATGAGCAGTTCTTC

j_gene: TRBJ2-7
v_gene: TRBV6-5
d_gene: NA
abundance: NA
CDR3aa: CASSSNPGSSYEQYF
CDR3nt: TGTGCCAGCAGTTCTAATCCCGGGTCCTCCTACGAGCAGTACTTC

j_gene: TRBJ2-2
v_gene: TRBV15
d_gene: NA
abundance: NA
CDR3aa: CATSIPNRAGELFF
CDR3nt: TGTGCCACCAGCATTCCCAACAGGGCCGGGGAGCTGTTTTTT